This T cell receptor beta chain comes out of a study of cytomegalovirus exposure and HLA in healthy donors. With regard to this clone: Its cognate antigen is unknown.

The study's findings and limits: The authors listed 180 or so TCR beta chains as cytomegalovirus-associated.

With 60 Vbeta and 13 Jbeta primers, the PCR was carried out. The assay was immunoSEQ multiplex PCR, and TCRdb's table has in-frame clones only and misses some. This table has 110,000 or so clones, approximately 69% appearing once. The origin of this receptor is a woman in her thirties or forties in good health and CMV-seropositive. The material sequenced was PBMCs.

CDR3 region: CASSVGGSRSHEQFF. The CDR3 region has the DNA TGTGCCAGCAGCGTAGGCGGGAGTAGGTCGCATGAGCAGTTCTTC. This chain links TRBV9 with TRBJ2-1; TRBD2 agrees at 7 bases. The germline V gene has CDR1 SGDLS and CDR2 YYNGEE. The junction had 8 bases not matched to a gene; V was cut back by 0 bases and J by 8 bases. This CDR3 has 15 amino acids.